These 5 T cell receptor beta chains came from one sample sequenced in a study of shared clonotypes between healthy human individuals. Here immunoSEQ multiplex PCR was the method, and the copy in TCRdb shows in-frame clones only, minus some. The table records roughly 500,000 clones, roughly 80% of them present only once. The material sequenced was PBMCs. The receptors originated from a woman aged 35 to 49 in good health. Some clones in this sample may be carry-over from other donors' samples.

This chain connects TRBV5-1 to TRBJ1-1; perhaps TRBD1 as D (6 bases). V was pared by 5 bases and J by 0 bases, with 17 bases between. The germline gives CDR1 SGHRS, CDR2 YFSETQ. This CDR3 is 16 amino acids long. CDR3 sequence (DNA): TGCGCCAGCAGTCGTACAGGGTCCCACATGAACACTGAAGCTTTCTTT. Its translation is CASSRTGSHMNTEAFF.

The chain is built from TRBV4-1 and TRBJ2-7; TRBD2 aligns across 13 bases. V shed 6 bases, J shed 6 bases, and the junction held 5 bases outside the gene matches. There are 14 residues in the CDR3. In germline, CDR1 is MGHRA, CDR2 YSYEKL. This CDR3 reads CASRGLAGVGEQYF. The CDR3 bases are TGCGCCAGCAGAGGACTAGCGGGAGTAGGCGAGCAGTACTTC.

This chain links TRBV30 with TRBJ2-6, with no clear D. The CDR3 length is 13 residues. CDR1 is GTSNPN, CDR2 SVGIG, per germline (reference sequence). The germline V and J ends were trimmed by 4 bases and 0 bases, with 4 bases remaining between them. CDR3 bases: TGTGCCTGGACAACCTCTGGGGCCAACGTCCTGACTTTC. It is translated as CAWTTSGANVLTF.

The chain links TRBV7-8 to TRBJ2-1; 8 nucleotides line up with TRBD2. The CDR3 is made up of 15 amino acids. V was clipped by 1 base and J by 7 bases; unmatched bases: 6. The germline V gene encodes CDR1 SGHVS and CDR2 FQNEAQ. The DNA for the CDR3 is TGTGCCAGCAGCTTAGTACCGGGAGGGGCGAATGAGCAGTTCTTC. Its protein product is CASSLVPGGANEQFF.

This chain uses TRBV28 with TRBJ1-5; 7 bases are a match to TRBD1. This CDR3 has 15 residues. The V segment lost 6 bases and the J segment 6 bases; nucleotides outside the gene matches: 11. The germline V gene has CDR1 MDHEN and CDR2 SYDVKM. CDR3 bases: TGTGCCAGCAGAACCACAGGGGAAGGAGGTCAGCCCCAGCATTTT. Translating it yields CASRTTGEGGQPQHF. Looking up the rest from reference TRBV28 and TRBJ1-5 gives the full variable domain: DVKVTQSSRYLVKRTGEKVFLECVQDMDHENMFWYRQDPGLGLRLIYFSYDVKMKEKGDIPEGYSVSREKKERFSLILESASTNQTSMYLCASRTTGEGGQPQHFGDGTRLSIL.